Included here is one T cell receptor (beta chain) sequence, with context. The data stem from a study of control samples from healthy donors and cancer patients. TCRdb's copy holds only in-frame clones and misses some; the assay was immunoSEQ multiplex PCR. The sample gives 350,000 to 450,000 clones, around nine tenths of which show up once; about 6.3% is in the top ten. V gave up 2 bases and J gave up 2 bases, with 10 bases separating them. The CDR3 length is 14 residues. In germline, CDR1 is KGHSH, CDR2 LQKENI. Sequenced input: PBMCs. The receptor was isolated from a man aged 40-49 years with head and neck cancer. The chain uses TRBV18 and TRBJ2-7; D unresolved. CDR3 bases: TGTGCCAGCTCACCAGAGAGATTCGCCTACGAGCAGTACTTC. Its translation: CASSPERFAYEQYF.